The clone carrying this T cell receptor beta chain occurred once. The target antigen is unknown. The DNA is left out, because the CDR3 cannot be placed on it with certainty; the CDR3 is given as TCRdb lists it. These data are taken from a study of T cell responses to AZD1222 COVID-19 vaccine. Study-level results: Baseline seropositivity characterized only a handful of AZD1222 recipients. Clonal diversity was possibly underestimated; the donors were predominantly white British and more often female. Spike-specific TCR breadth and depth went up after people got two AZD1222 doses.

Assay used: immunoSEQ multiplex PCR; TCRdb lists only in-frame clones, some missing. The data show some 120,000 clones, around 90% seen once. Including both end residues, the CDR3 is 17 amino acids long. The sequence was collected from an adult in good health. This material consisted of peripheral blood, taken on day 0 of AZD1222 vaccination. V is TRBV21-1 and J is TRBJ1-4; the DNA was not used to check the table's D call, TRBD1. TRBV21-1 is marked as a pseudogene. CDR3 residues: CASSKVGAGATNEKLFF.